Given below is one TCR beta chain in context. This clonotype is deemed medium-sized (0.01 to 0.1%). Nothing much larger sits one base from this clone, and base qualities are not available. This specimen comes from a study of T cells after yellow fever vaccination (dated by TCRdb to between 2018 and 2020). In terms of the full investigation: The SMART-Seq v4 Ultra Low Input RNA kit was used to prepare libraries from fractions with low cell numbers. Two healthy male donors, one aged 18 to 30 and one aged 30 to 39 years, were included in the cohort. To follow T-cell clones before and after primary and booster YFV17D yellow fever vaccination, bulk TCR alpha and beta repertoires were sequenced over time. Blood samples were taken at several timepoints before and after primary and secondary immunization, and bulk PBMC replicates and cell subsets were isolated. The investigation overall reported the following: A small fraction of clonotypes showed up in both the CD4 and CD8 compartments, probably as a result of convergent recombination. The study included only two donors, which limits how far the findings can be generalized. Most clones expanded after primary vaccination were re-detected after the booster (96% of CD4 and 80% to 90% of CD8), suggesting broad memory maintenance. Because abundant contaminating clonotypes from the bulk population could be contained in FACS-sorted repertoires, computational filtering was required. Compared with the primary T-cell response, the secondary T-cell response was weaker but faster, peaking on day 5 rather than day 15.

The treatment or condition label corresponds to: live attenuated yellow fever vaccine strain. A standard Ficoll-Paque protocol was used to isolate PBMCs from peripheral blood. With anti-CD3 and anti-CD8 staining plus a dextramer loaded with the yellow fever NS4B epitope peptide, the researchers sorted epitope-specific CD8 T cells. RNA was extracted with TriZol from bulk PBMCs, CD4 and CD8 fractions, and dextramer-positive and dextramer-negative fractions. Synthesis of TCR cDNA relied on 5'RACE template switching, a step that introduced a universal primer site along with unique molecular identifiers. cDNA synthesis was primed from both the TCR alpha and TCR beta constant segments. Library amplification involved two PCR steps, and the second step added sample barcodes and sequencing adapters. Sequencing of libraries was done on Illumina HiSeq 2500 (2x100 bp) or NovaSeq (2x150 bp). The study's own analysis went as follows. MIGEC was used to demultiplex reads and collapse the reads into UMI consensus sequences, and MiXCR was used for V(D)J alignment. Using edgeR on replicate PBMC samples, clonotypes were called vaccine-responding if FDR was below 0.01 and the log2 fold change was above 5 up to day 15. Each bulk clonotype was labeled CD4 or CD8 based on which sequenced repertoire, CD4 or CD8, contained the clonotype at higher abundance. Clonotypes enriched at least 10-fold in dextramer-positive versus dextramer-negative fractions were classed as NS4B-specific, and CD4-biased clonotypes were left out. TCRdb redid the processing of the public reads, applying fastp at Q25 and MiXCR, and retained in-frame beta chains. Every CDR3 protein is listed once, alongside the most common genes and DNA of its rows. In this record, the V and J calls reflect TCRdb's handling and not the investigators' own analysis. Within this sample are 40,000 or so distinct CDR3 sequences, with about 6.8% of them counted one time only. The leading ten clones occupy about 15% of the sample.

The CDR3 sequence holds 13 residues, the cysteine and phenylalanine included. Only CDR3 DNA is held: 39 bases, read in frame from base 1. For CDR1 and CDR2, the germline V gene (reference sequence) lists DFQATT and SNEGSKA. V trim: 6 bases; J trim: 3 bases; unmatched bases: 7. Recombination linked TRBV20-1 to TRBJ2-7, and 8 junctional nucleotides match TRBD2. This TCR was recovered from a young man who received the YFV17D yellow fever vaccine. This specimen consisted of CD8+ T cells not binding an NS4B(214-222) dextramer, sorted from PBMCs, obtained 45 days after the yellow fever booster vaccination. This sample's cell subset or site label indicates: NS4B epitope dextramer-negative CD8 T cells. The CDR3 protein sequence reads: CSAPSGSLYEQYF. Here is the DNA: TGCAGTGCCCCGAGCGGGAGCCTCTACGAGCAGTACTTC.